This paragraph covers one T cell receptor (beta chain) sequence. Its specificity is not known. This sample stems from a study of cytomegalovirus exposure and HLA in healthy donors. Broader study findings: Among donors in an Asian-associated ancestry cluster, a later analysis reportedly found fewer N-insertions than the roughly 670-donor mean.

Trimming took 8 bases from V and 5 from J, leaving 14 bases between them. CDR3 size: 12 residues. CDR1 and CDR2 (germline): SQVTM, ANQGSEA. Researchers ran the PCR with 60 Vbeta and 13 Jbeta primers. Here immunoSEQ multiplex PCR was the method, and the copy in TCRdb shows in-frame clones only, minus some. The data contain about 40,000 clones, approximately 75% of them singletons. Sequenced input: PBMCs. This receptor was identified in a man aged 40-49 years in good health and CMV-seronegative. The chain is built from TRBV29-1 and TRBJ2-3; TRBD1 might be the D (6 bases). Written as DNA, the CDR3 is TGCAGCTCCCGGCAACAGGGAGATACGCAGTATTTT. This sequence encodes CSSRQQGDTQYF.